The entry below gives a single T cell receptor (beta chain) sequence along with its context. Cohort assignment relied on participant-reported clinical history. Donors of Cohort 3 who recovered were those that had two negative PCRs, clearance, or symptom resolution. Trimming left V 6 bases short and J 4 bases short, with 19 bases between. This CDR3 comprises 15 residues. The germline V gene encodes CDR1 SGHRS and CDR2 YFSETQ. This entry comes from a study of blood T cell repertoires in COVID-19. Whole-study context: PBMCs, B-cell-depleted T cells, or T cells were the source of the cDNA or gDNA that made up the material.

Per the original methods: Estimates of nucleated cell counts were drawn from the amplification of reference gene primers. Libraries were prepared by immunoSEQ multiplex PCR; TCRdb keeps only in-frame clonotypes and omits some of them. For V, J and clone size, that table is used; D and trimming come from the DNA. The data hold fewer than 400,000 clones, with 70% to 90% observed a single time. This TCR was sampled from a man aged 25-45 years who had recovered from COVID-19. The sample consisted of PBMCs or T cells enriched from blood (not recorded which). V and J are TRBV5-1 and TRBJ2-5, with D possibly TRBD2 on 6 matching bases. In DNA form, the CDR3 reads TGCGCCAGCACCCCCATCGTGGGGGGAGCAGAGACCCAGTACTTC. It specifies CASTPIVGGAETQYF.